These T cell receptor beta chains were read from a single sample in a study of blood T cells in healthy people across ages. Each CDR3 protein gets one entry after TCRdb re-called the 5' RACE reads with MiXCR. Seen here are about 730,000 distinct CDR3 sequences, approximately 39% observed once, and the top ten hold more than 20%. Sequenced: blood. The source is a woman aged 55-75 years in good health. The CDR3 runs from the conserved cysteine through the conserved F or W. The D gene is left open where the match is weak. A clone size is listed for some rows: how often the clone was seen (once, few, many), or a class if it is expanded.

size | J | D | V | CDR3 | DNA
NA | TRBJ1-1 | TRBD1 | TRBV10-3 | CAISGPGQGATEAFF | TGTGCCATCAGTGGACCGGGACAGGGGGCCACTGAAGCTTTCTTT
NA | TRBJ2-7 | TRBD1 | TRBV16 | CASGRTGGVNEQYF | TGTGCCAGCGGCCGGACAGGGGGCGTCAACGAGCAGTACTTC
NA | TRBJ2-1 | NA | TRBV20-1 | CSARPGTSYNEQFF | TGCAGTGCTAGACCCGGGACTTCCTACAATGAGCAGTTCTTC
NA | TRBJ2-1 | NA | TRBV4-3 | CASSQVVGDNEQFF | TGCGCCAGCAGCCAAGTGGTCGGGGACAATGAGCAGTTCTTC
NA | TRBJ2-1 | TRBD2 | TRBV24-1 | CATSAPGLDNEQFF | TGTGCCACCAGTGCACCGGGACTAGACAATGAGCAGTTCTTC
NA | TRBJ2-1 | NA | TRBV15 | CATSRGFTRSSWQFF | TGTGCCACCAGCAGAGGTTTTACTAGATCCAGTTGGCAGTTCTTC
many | TRBJ2-3 | NA | TRBV20-1 | CSARAPDTDTQYF | TGCAGTGCCCGTGCCCCTGACACAGATACGCAGTATTTT
few | TRBJ2-3 | TRBD2 | TRBV20-1 | CSDSRSGTKADTQYF | TGCAGTGATTCCCGTTCCGGGACTAAAGCAGATACGCAGTATTTT
many | TRBJ2-7 | NA | TRBV13 | CASSLGEAEQYF | TGTGCCAGCAGCTTAGGGGAGGCGGAGCAGTACTTC
few | TRBJ1-1 | NA | TRBV20-1 | CSARYGLAEAFF | TGCAGTGCTAGATATGGGTTGGCTGAAGCTTTCTTT
NA | TRBJ2-7 | TRBD1 | TRBV28 | CASSLSGGKDYEQYF | TGTGCCAGCAGTTTATCAGGGGGCAAAGACTACGAGCAGTACTTC
few | TRBJ2-1 | TRBD2 | TRBV12-3/TRBV12-4 | CASSLAGGPFEQFF | TGTGCCAGCAGTTTAGCGGGAGGGCCTTTTGAGCAGTTCTTC
many | TRBJ2-7 | TRBD2 | TRBV29-1 | CSVTSGVSYEQYF | TGCAGCGTTACTAGCGGGGTCTCCTACGAGCAGTACTTC
few | TRBJ2-5 | NA | TRBV4-3 | CASSQDFGGQETQYF | TGCGCCAGCAGCCAAGATTTTGGGGGACAAGAGACCCAGTACTTC
NA | TRBJ2-7 | NA | TRBV29-1 | CSVSGTPSYEQYF | TGCAGCGTATCCGGGACACCCTCCTACGAGCAGTACTTC
NA | TRBJ2-3 | NA | TRBV27 | CASSLPPEIPASTDTQYF | TGTGCCAGCAGTTTACCTCCTGAGATTCCAGCTAGCACAGATACGCAGTATTTT